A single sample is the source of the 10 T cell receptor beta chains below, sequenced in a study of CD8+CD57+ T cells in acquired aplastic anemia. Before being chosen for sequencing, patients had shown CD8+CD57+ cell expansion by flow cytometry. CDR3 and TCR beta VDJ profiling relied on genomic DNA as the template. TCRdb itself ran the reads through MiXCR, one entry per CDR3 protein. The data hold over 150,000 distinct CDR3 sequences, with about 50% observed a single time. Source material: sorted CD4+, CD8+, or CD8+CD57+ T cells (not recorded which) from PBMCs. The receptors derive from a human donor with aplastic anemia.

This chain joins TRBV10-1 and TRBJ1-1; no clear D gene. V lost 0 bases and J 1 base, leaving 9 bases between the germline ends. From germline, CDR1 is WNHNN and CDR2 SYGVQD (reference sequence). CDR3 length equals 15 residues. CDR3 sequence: CASSESGGANTEAFF. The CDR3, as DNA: TGCGCCAGCAGTGAGTCGGGAGGAGCGAACACTGAAGCTTTCTTT.

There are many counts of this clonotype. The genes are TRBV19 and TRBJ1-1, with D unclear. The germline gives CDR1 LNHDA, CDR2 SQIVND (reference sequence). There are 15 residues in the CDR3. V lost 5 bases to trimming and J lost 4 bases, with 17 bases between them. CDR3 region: CASSVPGLGTTEAFF. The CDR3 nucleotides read TGTGCCAGTAGTGTCCCCGGTTTGGGAACCACTGAAGCTTTCTTT.

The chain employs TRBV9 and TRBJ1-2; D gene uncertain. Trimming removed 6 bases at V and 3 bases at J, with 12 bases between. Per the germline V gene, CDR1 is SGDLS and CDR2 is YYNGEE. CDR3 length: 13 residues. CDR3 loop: CASTNPEDYGYTF. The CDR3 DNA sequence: TGTGCCAGCACCAACCCGGAAGACTATGGCTACACCTTC.

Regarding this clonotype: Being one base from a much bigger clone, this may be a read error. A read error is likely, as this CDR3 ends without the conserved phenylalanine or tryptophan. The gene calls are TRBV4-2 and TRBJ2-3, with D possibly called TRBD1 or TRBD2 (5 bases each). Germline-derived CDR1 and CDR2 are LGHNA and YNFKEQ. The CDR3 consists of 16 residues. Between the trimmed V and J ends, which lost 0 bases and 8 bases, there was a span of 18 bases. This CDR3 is CASSQERGTGGGTQYS. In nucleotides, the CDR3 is TGTGCCAGCAGCCAAGAAAGAGGGACGGGCGGAGGTACGCAGTATTCT.

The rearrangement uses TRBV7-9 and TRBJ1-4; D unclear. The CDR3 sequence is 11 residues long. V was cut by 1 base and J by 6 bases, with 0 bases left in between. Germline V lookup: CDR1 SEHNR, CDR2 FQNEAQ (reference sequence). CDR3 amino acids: CASSLDEKLFF. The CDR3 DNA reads TGTGCCAGCAGCTTAGATGAAAAACTGTTTTTT.

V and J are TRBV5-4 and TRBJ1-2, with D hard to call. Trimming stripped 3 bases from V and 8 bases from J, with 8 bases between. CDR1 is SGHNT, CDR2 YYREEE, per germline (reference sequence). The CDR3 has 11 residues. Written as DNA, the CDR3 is TGTGCCAGCAGCTCCCTCAGCGGCTACACCTTC. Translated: CASSSLSGYTF.

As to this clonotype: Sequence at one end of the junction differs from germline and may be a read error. The CDR3 DNA is TGTGCCAGCAGTACTAATGAAAAACCGTTTTTT. Its translation is CASSTNEKPFF. This sequence joins TRBV6-1 and TRBJ1-4; D not certain. CDR3 length equals 11 residues. From germline, CDR1 is MNHNS and CDR2 SASEGT.

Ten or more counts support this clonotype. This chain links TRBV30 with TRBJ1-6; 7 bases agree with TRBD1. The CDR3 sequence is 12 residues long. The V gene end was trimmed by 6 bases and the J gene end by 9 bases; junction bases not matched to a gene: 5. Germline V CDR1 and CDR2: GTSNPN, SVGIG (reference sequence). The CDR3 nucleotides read TGTGCCTGCGGCAGGGGGGGTTCACCCCTCCACTTT. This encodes CACGRGGSPLHF.

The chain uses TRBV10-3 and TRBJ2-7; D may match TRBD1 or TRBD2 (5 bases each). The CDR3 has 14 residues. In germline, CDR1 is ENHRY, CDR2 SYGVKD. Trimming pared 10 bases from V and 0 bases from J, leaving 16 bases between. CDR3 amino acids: CATTRDPSSYEQYF. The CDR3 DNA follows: TGTGCCACTACCCGGGACCCCAGCTCCTACGAGCAGTACTTC.

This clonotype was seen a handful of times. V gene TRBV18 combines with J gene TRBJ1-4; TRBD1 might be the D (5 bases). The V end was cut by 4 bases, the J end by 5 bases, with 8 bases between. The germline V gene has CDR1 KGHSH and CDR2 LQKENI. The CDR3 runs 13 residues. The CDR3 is CASSQAGNEKLFF. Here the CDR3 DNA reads TGTGCCAGCTCACAGGCAGGGAATGAAAAACTGTTTTTT.